This TCR beta chain was sequenced in a study of vaccination and CD4 T cells after COVID-19. Study-level information: According to the study, participants were given two doses of BNT162b2 or mRNA-1273 vaccine.

The CDR3 runs to 15 residues. V lost 6 bases and J 4 bases, leaving 15 bases between the germline ends. Treatment denoted: roughly nine-day PBMC culture with coronavirus spike peptide pools or control peptides (ViraFEST assay). Wells contained two million PBMCs each, and these were cultured with about 10 IU/ml IL-2 and about 11 ug/ml peptide pools. About this clonotype: What it recognizes is unknown.

Cultured CD4+ T cell DNA was sequenced using the Oncomine TCR Beta short-read assay. From the PCR reads, TCRdb called clonotypes with MiXCR, one entry per CDR3 protein. The sample carries roughly 15,000 distinct CDR3 sequences, around 46% recorded once. Study observations and caveats: Convalescent patients showed a median approximately 89% of reactive clones that were seen only post-vaccination.

V and J are TRBV12-3 or TRBV12-4 and TRBJ2-2; no clear D gene. The specimen sequenced was CD4+ T cells from blood, cultured in vitro. This TCR was recovered from a human donor who had recovered from COVID-19. CDR3 loop: CASSSRVFGTGELFF. The CDR3 DNA is TGTGCCAGCAGCTCTAGGGTTTTCGGCACCGGGGAGCTGTTTTTT.